This T cell receptor beta chain derives from a study of blood T cells in healthy people across ages. Study observations and caveats: Higher diversity, along with more naive CD4+ cells, distinguished long-lived donors from aged donors.

A second PCR, run for roughly 6 to 11 cycles, used a sample-barcoded 5' primer plus a J-beta primer mix. Every cDNA molecule carried a tag from a template-switch adaptor bearing 12 random nucleotides. TCRdb itself ran the 5' RACE reads through MiXCR, one entry per CDR3 protein. The table lists some 690,000 distinct CDR3 sequences, about a fifth of them singletons. Details on this clonotype: The target antigen is unknown.

The CDR3 extends over 11 amino acids. The sample was blood. The TCR comes from a man aged 65 to 79 in good health. V gene TRBV12-3 or TRBV12-4 combines with J gene TRBJ2-5; D possibly corresponds to TRBD1 (5 bases). Matching the DNA end better, TRBJ2-1 makes the J call doubtful. The CDR3: CASSLGPAQFF. CDR3 coding DNA: TGTGCCAGCAGTTTGGGGCCGGCGCAGTTCTTC.